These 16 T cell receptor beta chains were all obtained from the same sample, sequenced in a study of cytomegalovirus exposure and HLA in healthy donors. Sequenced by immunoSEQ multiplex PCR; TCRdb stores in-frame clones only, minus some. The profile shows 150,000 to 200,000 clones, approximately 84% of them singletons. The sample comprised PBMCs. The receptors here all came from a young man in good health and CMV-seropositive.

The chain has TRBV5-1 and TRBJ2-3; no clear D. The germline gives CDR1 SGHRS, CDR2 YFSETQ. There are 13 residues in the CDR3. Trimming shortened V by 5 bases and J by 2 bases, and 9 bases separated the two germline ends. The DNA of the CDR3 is TGCGCCAGCAGTTACTACTCCACAGATACGCAGTATTTT. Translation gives CASSYYSTDTQYF. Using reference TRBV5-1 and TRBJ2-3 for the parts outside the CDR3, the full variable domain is KAGVTQTPRYLIKTRGQQVTLSCSPISGHRSVSWYQQTPGQGLQFLFEYFSETQRNKGNFPGRFSGRQFSNSRSEMNVSTLELGDSALYLCASSYYSTDTQYFGPGTRLTVL.

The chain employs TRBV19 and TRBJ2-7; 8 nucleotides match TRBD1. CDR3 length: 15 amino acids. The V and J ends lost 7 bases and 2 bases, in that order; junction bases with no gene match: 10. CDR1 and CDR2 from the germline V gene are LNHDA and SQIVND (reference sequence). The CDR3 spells CASNHPRQGTYEQYF. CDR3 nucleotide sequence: TGTGCCAGTAACCACCCACGACAGGGGACCTACGAGCAGTACTTC.

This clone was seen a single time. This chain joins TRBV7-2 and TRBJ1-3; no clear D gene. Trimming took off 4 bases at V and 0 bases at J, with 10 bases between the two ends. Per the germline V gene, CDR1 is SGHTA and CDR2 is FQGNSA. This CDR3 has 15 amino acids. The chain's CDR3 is CASSSQANSGNTIYF. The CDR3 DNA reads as TGTGCCAGCAGCTCGCAGGCTAACTCTGGAAACACCATATATTTT.

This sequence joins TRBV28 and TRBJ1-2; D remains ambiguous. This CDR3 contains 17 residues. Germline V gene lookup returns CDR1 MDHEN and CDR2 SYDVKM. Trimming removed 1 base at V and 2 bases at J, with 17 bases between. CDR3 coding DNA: TGTGCCAGCAGTTTATTAGCGGTGTACAGTAACAACTATGGCTACACCTTC. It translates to CASSLLAVYSNNYGYTF.

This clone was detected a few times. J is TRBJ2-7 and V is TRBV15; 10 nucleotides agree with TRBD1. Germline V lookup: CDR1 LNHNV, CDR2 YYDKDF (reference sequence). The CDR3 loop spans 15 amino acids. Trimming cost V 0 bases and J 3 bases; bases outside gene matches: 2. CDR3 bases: TGTGCCACCAGCAGAGATCGGACAGGGGGCTACGAGCAGTACTTC. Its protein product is CATSRDRTGGYEQYF.

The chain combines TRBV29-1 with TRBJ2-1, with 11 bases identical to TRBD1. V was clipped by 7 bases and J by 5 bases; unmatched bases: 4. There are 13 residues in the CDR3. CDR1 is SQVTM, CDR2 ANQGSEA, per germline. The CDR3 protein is CSGDRGFNNEQFF. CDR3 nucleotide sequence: TGCAGCGGGGACAGGGGGTTCAACAATGAGCAGTTCTTC.

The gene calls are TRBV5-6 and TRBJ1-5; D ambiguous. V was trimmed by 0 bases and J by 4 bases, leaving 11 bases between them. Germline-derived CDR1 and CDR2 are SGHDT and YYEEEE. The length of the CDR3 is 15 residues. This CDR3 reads CASSLGSGGNQPQHF. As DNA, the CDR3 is TGTGCCAGCAGCTTGGGGTCGGGCGGGAATCAGCCCCAGCATTTT.

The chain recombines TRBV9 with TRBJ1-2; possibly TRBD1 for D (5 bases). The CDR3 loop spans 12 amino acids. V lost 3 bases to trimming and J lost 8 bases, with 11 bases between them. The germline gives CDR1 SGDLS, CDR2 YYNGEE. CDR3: CASSGGWHGYTF. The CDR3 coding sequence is TGTGCCAGCAGCGGGGGCTGGCACGGCTACACCTTC.

CDR3 coding DNA: TGCGCCAGCAGCCAAGATCGACAGGGAAACACTGAAGCTTTCTTT. Its translation: CASSQDRQGNTEAFF. V and J are TRBV4-3 and TRBJ1-1; TRBD1 matches 7 bases. CDR3 length: 15 residues. In germline, CDR1 is LGHNA, CDR2 YSLEER. J gave up 2 bases and V 0 bases, and 3 bases lay outside the gene matches.

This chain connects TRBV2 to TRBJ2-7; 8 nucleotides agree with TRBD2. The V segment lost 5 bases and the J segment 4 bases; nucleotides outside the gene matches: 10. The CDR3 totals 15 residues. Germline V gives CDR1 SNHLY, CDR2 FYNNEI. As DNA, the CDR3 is TGTGCCAGCAGTCCCGAAGCGGGAGTAGGGTACGAGCAGTACTTC. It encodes CASSPEAGVGYEQYF.

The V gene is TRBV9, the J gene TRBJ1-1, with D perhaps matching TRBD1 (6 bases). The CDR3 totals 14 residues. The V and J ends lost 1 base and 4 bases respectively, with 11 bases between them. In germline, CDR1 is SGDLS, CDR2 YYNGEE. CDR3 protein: CASSVSDRFTEAFF. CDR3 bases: TGTGCCAGCAGCGTAAGCGACAGGTTCACTGAAGCTTTCTTT.

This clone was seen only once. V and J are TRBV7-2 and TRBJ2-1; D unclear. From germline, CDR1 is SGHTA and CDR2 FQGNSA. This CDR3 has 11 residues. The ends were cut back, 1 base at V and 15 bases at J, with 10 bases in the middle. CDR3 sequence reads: CASSLGVVVFF. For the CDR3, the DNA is TGTGCCAGCAGCTTAGGAGTCGTGGTGTTCTTC.

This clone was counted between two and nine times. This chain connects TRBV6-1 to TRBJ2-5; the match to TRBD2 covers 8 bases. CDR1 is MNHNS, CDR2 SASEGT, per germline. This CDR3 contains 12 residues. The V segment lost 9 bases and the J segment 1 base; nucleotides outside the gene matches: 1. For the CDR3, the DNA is TGTGCCAGAGGGACTAGCCAAGAGACCCAGTACTTC. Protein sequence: CARGTSQETQYF.

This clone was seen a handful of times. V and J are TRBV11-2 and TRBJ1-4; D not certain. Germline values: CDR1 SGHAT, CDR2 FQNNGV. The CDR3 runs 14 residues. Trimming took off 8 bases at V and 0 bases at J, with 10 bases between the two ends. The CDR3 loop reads CASAGTATNEKLFF. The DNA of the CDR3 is TGTGCCAGCGCCGGAACAGCAACTAATGAAAAACTGTTTTTT.

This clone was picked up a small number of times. In DNA form, the CDR3 reads TGTGCCAGCAGCCCCCAGACAGGGGGCCAGCCCCAGCATTTT. Its translation is CASSPQTGGQPQHF. The genes are TRBV7-9 and TRBJ1-5; 10 positions agree with TRBD1. The CDR3 extends over 14 amino acids. V was pared by 5 bases and J by 7 bases, with 5 bases of the junction left unmatched. In germline, CDR1 is SEHNR, CDR2 FQNEAQ (reference sequence).

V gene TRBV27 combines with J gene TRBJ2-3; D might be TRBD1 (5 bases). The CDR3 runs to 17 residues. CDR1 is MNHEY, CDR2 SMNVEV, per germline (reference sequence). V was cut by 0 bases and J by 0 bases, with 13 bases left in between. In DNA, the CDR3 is TGTGCCAGCAGTTTATCGAATTCACAGGTTAGCACAGATACGCAGTATTTT. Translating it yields CASSLSNSQVSTDTQYF.